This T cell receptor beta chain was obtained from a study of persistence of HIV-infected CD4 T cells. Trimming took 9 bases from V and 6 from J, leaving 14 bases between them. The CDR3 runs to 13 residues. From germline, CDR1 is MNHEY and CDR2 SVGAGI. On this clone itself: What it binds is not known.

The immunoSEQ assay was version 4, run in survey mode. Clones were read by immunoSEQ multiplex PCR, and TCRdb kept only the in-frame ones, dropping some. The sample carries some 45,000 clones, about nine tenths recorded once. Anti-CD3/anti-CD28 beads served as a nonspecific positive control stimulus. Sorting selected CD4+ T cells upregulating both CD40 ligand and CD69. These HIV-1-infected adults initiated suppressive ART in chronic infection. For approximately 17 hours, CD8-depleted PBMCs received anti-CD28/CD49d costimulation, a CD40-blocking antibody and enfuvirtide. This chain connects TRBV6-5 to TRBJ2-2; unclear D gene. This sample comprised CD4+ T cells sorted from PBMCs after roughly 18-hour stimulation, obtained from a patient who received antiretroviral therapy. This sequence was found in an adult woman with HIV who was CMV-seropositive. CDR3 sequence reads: CASSSPGPGELFF. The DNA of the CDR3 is TGTGCCAGTTCGAGCCCGGGCCCCGGGGAGCTGTTTTTT.